This record concerns one T cell receptor beta chain sequence. The sample originates from a study of blood T cell repertoires in COVID-19. Study summary: There were acute and convalescent COVID-19 samples, and they came from the United States, Italy and Spain. T cells, B-cell-depleted T cells, or PBMCs provided the cDNA or gDNA that served as material.

In the authors' workflow: Reference gene primer amplification gave estimated nucleated cell counts. Assay: immunoSEQ multiplex PCR; the TCRdb copy retains only in-frame clones and omits some. Clone size and the V and J calls come from that table; the DNA yielded D and trimming. Seen here are 200,000 to 250,000 clones, approximately 85% observed once, and the top ten hold roughly 12%. The receptor was isolated from a man older than 75 with acute or convalescent COVID-19. The material sequenced was peripheral blood.

The CDR3 reads CASSQTGTGGGGNQPQHF. The CDR3 bases are TGTGCCAGCAGTCAAACCGGGACAGGGGGAGGTGGCAATCAGCCCCAGCATTTT. The chain joins TRBV28 to TRBJ1-5, with TRBD1 matching over 11 bases. Germline V gene sequence: CDR1 MDHEN, CDR2 SYDVKM. The V and J ends lost 5 bases and 2 bases, in that order; junction bases with no gene match: 11. The CDR3 is 18 amino acids.